Each of the 30 T cell receptor beta chains below was sequenced from the same sample in a study of cytomegalovirus exposure and HLA in healthy donors. Both 60 Vbeta primers and 13 Jbeta primers went into the PCR. Sequenced by immunoSEQ multiplex PCR; TCRdb stores in-frame clones only, minus some. The table includes over 100,000 clones, under 10% detected once. Sequenced material: PBMCs. These receptors all come from a woman aged 40 to 50 in good health and CMV-seropositive.

In this sample, this clone turned up a few times. The chain recombines TRBV5-1 with TRBJ2-5; D possibly corresponds to TRBD1 (5 bases). This CDR3 is 14 amino acids long. Germline CDR1 reads SGHRS; CDR2 reads YFSETQ. The ends were cut back, 4 bases at V and 2 bases at J, with 12 bases in the middle. The CDR3 reads CASSPLQEQETQYF. The CDR3 DNA reads as TGCGCCAGCAGCCCTCTACAGGAACAAGAGACCCAGTACTTC. The full variable domain, in which reference TRBV5-1 and TRBJ2-5 provide the parts outside the CDR3, is KAGVTQTPRYLIKTRGQQVTLSCSPISGHRSVSWYQQTPGQGLQFLFEYFSETQRNKGNFPGRFSGRQFSNSRSEMNVSTLELGDSALYLCASSPLQEQETQYFGPGTRLLVL.

The chain combines TRBV7-2 with TRBJ2-3, with TRBD2 as a possible D gene (7 bases). The CDR3 spans 14 residues. V was cut by 9 bases and J by 4 bases, with 17 bases left in between. Germline CDR1 is SGHTA and CDR2 is FQGNSA. The CDR3 DNA sequence: TGTGCCAGTACGAGGGGGGGCGGCGCAGATACGCAGTATTTT. As protein: CASTRGGGADTQYF.

This clone occurred a few times. The chain combines TRBV5-1 with TRBJ2-5; D uncertain. Germline V gene lookup returns CDR1 SGHRS and CDR2 YFSETQ. This CDR3 contains 15 residues. V was pared by 0 bases and J by 1 base, with 10 bases between. Here the CDR3 DNA reads TGCGCCAGCAGCTTGGCCGATGGGCCCCAAGAGACCCAGTACTTC. Amino acid sequence: CASSLADGPQETQYF.

The rearrangement uses TRBV7-9 and TRBJ2-3; 11 bases line up with TRBD1. V dropped 5 bases and J dropped 4; count of bases not matched to a gene: 8. The CDR3 sequence is 16 residues long. The germline gives CDR1 SEHNR, CDR2 FQNEAQ (reference sequence). CDR3 amino acids: CASSPRRDRGSDTQYF. CDR3 in DNA: TGTGCCAGCAGCCCCCGTCGGGACAGGGGGTCAGATACGCAGTATTTT.

This clone has more than one count but fewer than ten. The CDR3 DNA sequence: TGTGCCAGTAGTATTTGGGACAGGGAGGATGAGTACGGGGAGCTGTTTTTT. It codes for CASSIWDREDEYGELFF. The rearrangement uses TRBV19 and TRBJ2-2; 9 bases line up with TRBD1. The CDR3 consists of 17 residues. Germline loops: CDR1 LNHDA, CDR2 SQIVND (reference sequence). J lost 7 bases, V lost 3 bases, and 12 bases had no gene match.

The table lists this clone with a few counts. The gene calls are TRBV19 and TRBJ1-1; no reliable D call. The CDR3 consists of 12 residues. V dropped 6 bases and J dropped 0 bases, with 5 bases sitting between them. Germline CDR1 LNHDA, CDR2 SQIVND (reference sequence). The CDR3 bases are TGTGCCAGTAGAAACTTGAACACTGAAGCTTTCTTT. It yields the protein CASRNLNTEAFF.

This chain joins TRBV6-5 and TRBJ2-7, with 9 bases fitting TRBD1. Germline assignment: CDR1 MNHEY and CDR2 SVGAGI. The ends lost 4 bases at V and 3 bases at J; junction bases unmatched: 1. The CDR3 totals 13 residues. The CDR3 sequence is CASSLDRGYEQYF. CDR3 sequence (DNA): TGTGCCAGCAGTTTGGACAGGGGCTACGAGCAGTACTTC.

The V gene is TRBV19, the J gene TRBJ2-1, with TRBD1 identical over 8 bases. The V and J ends lost 0 bases and 4 bases, in that order; junction bases with no gene match: 5. Germline assignment: CDR1 LNHDA and CDR2 SQIVND (reference sequence). The CDR3 extends over 16 amino acids. The CDR3 region is CASSIDAGQAYNEQFF. In DNA, the CDR3 is TGTGCCAGTAGTATAGACGCGGGACAGGCTTACAATGAGCAGTTCTTC.

The chain recombines TRBV5-8 with TRBJ2-7; no clear D. V lost 3 bases and J lost 3, with 10 bases in between. From germline, CDR1 is SGHTS and CDR2 YDEGEE. This CDR3 region has 13 residues. Written as DNA, the CDR3 is TGTGCCAGCAGCTGGGCAGGAAACTACGAGCAGTACTTC. This encodes CASSWAGNYEQYF.

The V and J genes are TRBV18 and TRBJ2-5; 11 bases are a match to TRBD2. The trim removed 0 bases at V and 1 base at J, leaving 1 base unmatched. Germline V gene lookup returns CDR1 KGHSH and CDR2 LQKENI. The CDR3 consists of 16 residues. The CDR3 protein is CASSPPLAGGQETQYF. CDR3 in DNA: TGTGCCAGCTCACCACCTCTAGCGGGGGGCCAAGAGACCCAGTACTTC.

The CDR3 loop reads CASSQNRGENTEAFF. CDR3 nucleotides: TGTGCCAGTAGTCAAAACAGGGGCGAGAACACTGAAGCTTTCTTT. This chain links TRBV19 with TRBJ1-1, with 7 bases fitting TRBD1. The V gene's germline CDR1 is LNHDA and CDR2 SQIVND (reference sequence). The CDR3 contains 15 residues. After removal of 5 bases from V and 1 base from J, the junction contained 7 bases not matched to a gene. The full variable domain, with the rest looked up from reference TRBV19 and TRBJ1-1, is DGGITQSPKYLFRKEGQNVTLSCEQNLNHDAMYWYRQDPGQGLRLIYYSQIVNDFQKGDIAEGYSVSREKKESFPLTVTSAQKNPTAFYLCASSQNRGENTEAFFGQGTRLTVV.

The table lists this clone with a few counts. This chain joins TRBV6-6 and TRBJ1-4, with D maybe TRBD1 (6 bases). Looked up from germline, CDR1 is MNHNY and CDR2 is SVGAGI (reference sequence). There are 16 residues in the CDR3. Trimming stripped 0 bases from V and 8 bases from J, with 16 bases between. The CDR3 nucleotides read TGTGCCAGCAGTTACTCGAAAGGGGGAATGGACGAAAAACTGTTTTTT. Translating it yields CASSYSKGGMDEKLFF.

This clone was picked up a small number of times. J is TRBJ1-4 and V is TRBV10-3, with no clear D. This CDR3 is 13 amino acids long. CDR1 is ENHRY and CDR2 is SYGVKD in the germline V gene. V gave up 7 bases and J gave up 6 bases, with 12 bases separating them. CDR3 sequence reads: CAIKESTYEKLFF. CDR3 DNA: TGTGCCATCAAAGAAAGCACCTATGAAAAACTGTTTTTT.

This clone was counted a few times. The chain links TRBV5-1 to TRBJ2-1; 14 bases fit TRBD2. V lost 4 bases and J lost 8; bases outside the gene matches: 8. The CDR3 is 16 residues long. The germline V gene has CDR1 SGHRS and CDR2 YFSETQ. CDR3 coding DNA: TGCGCCAGCAGCCCCCCTGGGACTAGCGGGGGCCATGAGCAGTTCTTC. Translating it yields CASSPPGTSGGHEQFF.

This chain uses TRBV5-1 with TRBJ1-1; D is possibly TRBD1 (6 bases). CDR3 size: 15 residues. The V end was cut by 4 bases, the J end by 0 bases, with 13 bases between. Looked up from germline, CDR1 is SGHRS and CDR2 is YFSETQ. The CDR3 sequence: CASSPNQGMNTEAFF. CDR3 bases: TGCGCCAGCAGCCCAAACCAGGGGATGAACACTGAAGCTTTCTTT.

The chain is built from TRBV7-3 and TRBJ2-2; a possible D gene is TRBD2 (6 bases). This CDR3 spans 13 amino acids. V was shortened by 3 bases and J by 7 bases, with 9 bases between the two germline ends. Germline V gene sequence: CDR1 SGHTA, CDR2 FQGTGA. Here the CDR3 reads CASSFGGVGELFF. As DNA, the CDR3 is TGTGCCAGCAGCTTCGGGGGAGTCGGGGAGCTGTTTTTT.

This clone turned up a few times. J is TRBJ2-4 and V is TRBV7-2; D is unresolved. Germline CDR1 is SGHTA and CDR2 is FQGNSA. V lost 1 base, J lost 9 bases, and 13 bases lay in between. The CDR3 length is 14 residues. CDR3 coding DNA: TGTGCCAGCAGCTTAGAGGCCGCGGCGTCCATTCAGTACTTC. It is translated as CASSLEAAASIQYF.

The table lists this clone with a few counts. This chain uses TRBV19 with TRBJ2-1; D is ambiguous. CDR3 length: 14 amino acids. Per germline, CDR1 LNHDA and CDR2 SQIVND (reference sequence). Trimming removed 8 bases at V and 6 bases at J, with 17 bases between. The CDR3 here is CASRTIDTPNEQFF. CDR3 in DNA: TGTGCCAGTCGAACTATAGATACTCCCAATGAGCAGTTCTTC.

The chain joins TRBV6-6 to TRBJ1-1; perhaps TRBD1 as D (5 bases). Trimming removed 5 bases at V and 1 base at J, with 14 bases between. Germline V gene lookup returns CDR1 MNHNY and CDR2 SVGAGI (reference sequence). The CDR3 has 15 residues. The CDR3 DNA reads as TGTGCCAGCAGTCCCCCGGGGGGGGAGAACACTGAAGCTTTCTTT. Translated: CASSPPGGENTEAFF.

A few counts support this clone. This rearrangement joins TRBV12-5 to TRBJ2-2, with D perhaps matching TRBD2 (6 bases). This CDR3 is built from 17 residues. Germline V gene data show CDR1 as LGHNT and CDR2 as FRNRAP. Between the trimmed V and J ends, which lost 6 bases and 2 bases, there was a span of 19 bases. The CDR3 region is CASGLTSLLRNTGELFF. In DNA, the CDR3 is TGTGCTAGTGGCCTGACTAGTTTGCTCCGCAACACCGGGGAGCTGTTTTTT.

This clone appeared a few times. The chain is built from TRBV5-1 and TRBJ1-1; a weak D match, TRBD1 (5 bases). Trimming removed 4 bases at V and 2 bases at J, with 15 bases between. This CDR3 spans 15 amino acids. Germline CDR1 is SGHRS and CDR2 is YFSETQ. CDR3 bases: TGCGCCAGCAGCATCGTATTCGACAGAAACACTGAAGCTTTCTTT. This gives the protein CASSIVFDRNTEAFF.

The chain links TRBV6-1 to TRBJ2-2; D is undetermined. Germline-derived CDR1 and CDR2 are MNHNS and SASEGT. The V end was cut by 3 bases, the J end by 5 bases, with 7 bases between. CDR3 length equals 13 residues. The CDR3 DNA is TGTGCCAGCAGTGAGTCTTTGACCGGGGAGCTGTTTTTT. It translates to CASSESLTGELFF.

CDR3 nucleotide sequence: TGTGCCTGGACCGGTTCGACAGGGGGCTTGGAAAAACTGTTTTTT. Amino acid sequence: CAWTGSTGGLEKLFF. The genes are TRBV30 and TRBJ1-4, with 10 bases matching TRBD1. The CDR3 contains 15 residues. Looked up from germline, CDR1 is GTSNPN and CDR2 is SVGIG (reference sequence). With V trimmed by 4 bases and J by 8 bases, 10 bases remained unmatched.

This chain uses TRBV5-6 with TRBJ2-7; 9 bases are shared with TRBD1. There are 15 residues in the CDR3. Germline V gene data show CDR1 as SGHDT and CDR2 as YYEEEE. V dropped 0 bases and J dropped 5; count of bases not matched to a gene: 6. The CDR3 is CASSLEGTGFNEQYF. The CDR3 DNA follows: TGTGCCAGCAGCTTGGAGGGGACAGGGTTTAACGAGCAGTACTTC.

This clone was detected many times. The chain has TRBV2 and TRBJ2-7, with TRBD1 identical over 9 bases. The length of the CDR3 is 16 residues. Germline CDR1 SNHLY, CDR2 FYNNEI. V gave up 6 bases and J gave up 5 bases; unmatched junction bases: 14. The CDR3 DNA follows: TGTGCCAGCAGACCCCCGGTAGGGACAGGGCGCCACGAGCAGTACTTC. Its translation: CASRPPVGTGRHEQYF.

This clone was seen only a few times. This same CDR3 is encoded by further DNA sequences in the sample. The genes are TRBV7-2 and TRBJ2-3, with D possibly TRBD1 on 5 matching bases. CDR3 length equals 12 residues. CDR1 is SGHTA and CDR2 is FQGNSA in the germline V gene. Between the trimmed V and J ends, which lost 3 bases and 5 bases, there was a span of 6 bases. CDR3 in amino acids: CASSLGRDTQYF. The DNA of the CDR3 is TGTGCCAGCAGCTTGGGGCGAGATACGCAGTATTTT.

This clone was seen a handful of times. Other nucleotide sequences in the sample specify the same CDR3. The V call is TRBV7-9, the J call TRBJ2-1, with TRBD2 matching over 12 bases. The CDR3 is made up of 15 amino acids. CDR1 and CDR2 (germline): SEHNR, FQNEAQ (reference sequence). J lost 4 bases, V lost 5 bases, and 3 bases had no gene match. CDR3 nucleotides: TGTGCCAGCAGCCTACTAGCGGGGGGTTACAATGAGCAGTTCTTC. This translates into CASSLLAGGYNEQFF. The entire variable domain, with the rest obtained from reference TRBV7-9 and TRBJ2-1, is as follows: DTGVSQNPRHKITKRGQNVTFRCDPISEHNRLYWYRQTLGQGPEFLTYFQNEAQLEKSRLLSDRFSAERPKGSFSTLEIQRTEQGDSAMYLCASSLLAGGYNEQFFGPGTRLTVL.

DNA for the CDR3: TGTGCCAGCACCAATTTGAAGGGAGGCGATTCACCCCTCCACTTT. Translated, it gives CASTNLKGGDSPLHF. This rearrangement joins TRBV2 to TRBJ1-6; D remains ambiguous. The V end lost 7 bases, the J end lost 8 bases, and 18 bases lay between the germline ends. The CDR3 runs to 15 residues. Germline loops: CDR1 SNHLY, CDR2 FYNNEI.

The chain carries TRBV5-1 and TRBJ2-5; 16 bases match TRBD2. The CDR3 contains 17 residues. Looked up from germline, CDR1 is SGHRS and CDR2 is YFSETQ. V lost 1 base and J lost 5; bases outside the gene matches: 5. CDR3 sequence (DNA): TGCGCCAGCAGCTTGTCGGGACTAGCGGGGGGGCAGGAGACCCAGTACTTC. It translates to CASSLSGLAGGQETQYF. The variable domain in full, completed from reference TRBV5-1 and TRBJ2-5, reads KAGVTQTPRYLIKTRGQQVTLSCSPISGHRSVSWYQQTPGQGLQFLFEYFSETQRNKGNFPGRFSGRQFSNSRSEMNVSTLELGDSALYLCASSLSGLAGGQETQYFGPGTRLLVL.

The gene calls are TRBV7-2 and TRBJ1-2; D call uncertain. Germline CDR1 SGHTA, CDR2 FQGNSA. The ends were cut back, 5 bases at V and 3 bases at J, with 19 bases in the middle. The CDR3 extends over 16 amino acids. The CDR3 loop reads CASSGTRVPVYYGYTF. The CDR3 DNA sequence: TGTGCCAGCAGCGGAACCCGGGTTCCCGTCTACTATGGCTACACCTTC.